A selection of T cell receptor beta chains follows, all from one sample in a study of technical replicates of blood from a few donors. The method was immunoSEQ multiplex PCR; TCRdb's version includes in-frame clones alone and lacks a portion of them. The data contain roughly 71,000 clones, approximately 93% of them singletons. Sequenced: T cells isolated from PBMCs. The receptors shown here come from a human donor in good health. Both conserved end residues are part of each CDR3. The order of the fields is D gene, J gene, clone size, V gene, CDR3 DNA, CDR3 protein. The D gene is left open where the match is weak. Size values are once, few and many counts, or a class for expanded clones, and some rows have none.

D: .
J: TRBJ2-5
size: once
V: TRBV6-1
DNA: TGTGCCAGCATCAGGGTTAGGGTCGGGGAGACCCAGTACTTC
CDR3: CASIRVRVGETQYF

D: .
J: TRBJ2-7
size: .
V: TRBV9
DNA: TGTGCCAGCAGCCAGCAAGTTGCGGGGAAAGACGAGCAGTACTTC
CDR3: CASSQQVAGKDEQYF

D: .
J: TRBJ1-3
size: .
V: TRBV29-1
DNA: TGCAGCGTCGCCGGGGTAGGCGTGGGAAACACCATATATTTT
CDR3: CSVAGVGVGNTIYF

D: .
J: TRBJ2-7
size: .
V: TRBV11-2
DNA: TGTGCCAGCAGCTTAGATCTAGGTGCAGAGCAGTACTTC
CDR3: CASSLDLGAEQYF

D: .
J: TRBJ1-2
size: .
V: TRBV29-1
DNA: TGCAGCGTTGAAGATCAGGCTCGGCCGGATGGCTACACCTTC
CDR3: CSVEDQARPDGYTF

D: TRBD1
J: TRBJ1-1
size: .
V: TRBV7-8
DNA: TGTGCCAGCAGCGGGCAGGGGGGACAGAGGCTGAACACTGAAGCTTTCTTT
CDR3: CASSGQGGQRLNTEAFF

D: TRBD2
J: TRBJ2-2
size: .
V: TRBV27
DNA: TGTGCCACCACCGGGACTATCGACACCGGGGAGCTGTTTTTT
CDR3: CATTGTIDTGELFF

D: .
J: TRBJ2-1
size: few
V: TRBV7-8
DNA: TGTGCCAGCAGCTTGACTAGCTACAATGAGCAGTTCTTC
CDR3: CASSLTSYNEQFF

D: .
J: TRBJ1-5
size: .
V: TRBV4-1
DNA: TGCGCCAGCAGCCAACCCCGGGGGGCAGGGGAAAATCAGCCCCAGCATTTT
CDR3: CASSQPRGAGENQPQHF

D: .
J: TRBJ1-4
size: once
V: TRBV15
DNA: TGTGCCACCAGCAGAGATGAAGACAGTGTACTGTTTTTT
CDR3: CATSRDEDSVLFF

D: .
J: TRBJ1-1
size: few
V: TRBV4-1
DNA: TGCGCCAGCAGCCAAAAACAGGGCATGAACACTGAAGCTTTCTTT
CDR3: CASSQKQGMNTEAFF

D: .
J: TRBJ1-3
size: .
V: TRBV6-5
DNA: TGTGCCAGCAGTTGGGGGGAAGGAAACACCATATATTTT
CDR3: CASSWGEGNTIYF

D: .
J: TRBJ2-3
size: .
V: TRBV11-3
DNA: TGTGCCAGCAGCCCTAGGGTTAGCGGAGTTAGCACAGATACGCAGTATTTT
CDR3: CASSPRVSGVSTDTQYF

D: .
J: TRBJ1-1
size: .
V: TRBV7-9
DNA: TGTGCCAGCAGCTCACAGGGCTTTGATACTGAAGCTTTCTTT
CDR3: CASSSQGFDTEAFF

D: TRBD2
J: TRBJ2-1
size: .
V: TRBV2
DNA: TGTGCCAGTCAAGAAGCAGCGGGACCTATCGGACGGGAGCAGTTCTTC
CDR3: CASQEAAGPIGREQFF

D: TRBD1
J: TRBJ1-4
size: once
V: TRBV27
DNA: TGTGCCAGCAGCCTGGGGACAGGGATAGCAACTAATGAAAAACTGTTTTTT
CDR3: CASSLGTGIATNEKLFF

D: TRBD1
J: TRBJ1-2
size: .
V: TRBV5-1
DNA: TGCGCCAGCAGCGCGGACAGGGGGCCGCATGGCTACACCTTC
CDR3: CASSADRGPHGYTF

D: .
J: TRBJ1-1
size: once
V: TRBV11-3
DNA: TGTGCCAGCAGCCCATGGTTTGCAGGGGCCGAGTACACTGAAGCTTTCTTT
CDR3: CASSPWFAGAEYTEAFF

D: TRBD1
J: TRBJ2-7
size: .
V: TRBV19
DNA: TGTGCCAGCTCCCCCGGGGACAGCTTAATCTACGAGCAGTACTTC
CDR3: CASSPGDSLIYEQYF

D: .
J: TRBJ1-1
size: .
V: TRBV5-1
DNA: TGCGCCAGCAGCTTGGGCGTTAACACTGAAGCTTTCTTT
CDR3: CASSLGVNTEAFF

D: .
J: TRBJ1-2
size: .
V: TRBV6-5
DNA: TGTGCCAGCAGTTACTCGGGAGATGGCTACACCTTC
CDR3: CASSYSGDGYTF

D: .
J: TRBJ1-1
size: once
V: TRBV5-4
DNA: TGTGCCAGCGGCACAGGGAGCTCACGGGCTTTCTTT
CDR3: CASGTGSSRAFF

D: TRBD2
J: TRBJ2-1
size: .
V: TRBV10-1
DNA: TGCGCCAGCAGTGAGTCGATGCGGGAGAGGGCTGAGTTCTTC
CDR3: CASSESMRERAEFF

D: .
J: TRBJ2-1
size: .
V: TRBV7-9
DNA: TGTGCCAGCAGCGGAGGGACCTACAATGAGCAGTTCTTC
CDR3: CASSGGTYNEQFF

D: TRBD1
J: TRBJ1-1
size: .
V: TRBV30
DNA: TGTGCCTGGGGGACAGGGGCTTATACTGAAGCTTTCTTT
CDR3: CAWGTGAYTEAFF

D: .
J: TRBJ2-5
size: once
V: TRBV5-6
DNA: TGTGCCAGCAGCCCCAAGCGGGAGACCCAGTACTTC
CDR3: CASSPKRETQYF

D: TRBD2
J: TRBJ2-1
size: .
V: TRBV11-1
DNA: TGTGCCAGCAACCTTGGGACTAGTTTTAGCCCCTACAATGAGCAGTTCTTC
CDR3: CASNLGTSFSPYNEQFF

D: .
J: TRBJ2-3
size: .
V: TRBV4-2
DNA: TGTGCCAGCAGCCAAGATCTACAGGACGCCATCCCAGATACGCAGTATTTT
CDR3: CASSQDLQDAIPDTQYF

D: TRBD2
J: TRBJ2-2
size: .
V: TRBV9
DNA: TGTGCCAGCAGCCCAAAAGTGCGGGAGGAAGCCGGGGAGCTGTTTTTT
CDR3: CASSPKVREEAGELFF

D: TRBD1
J: TRBJ2-7
size: .
V: TRBV19
DNA: TGTGCCAGTAGTACCAGACAGGGGAGCGTCTACGAGCAGTACTTC
CDR3: CASSTRQGSVYEQYF

D: .
J: TRBJ1-2
size: once
V: TRBV30
DNA: TGTGCCTGGAGTGTACAGGGCCGGGGAGCTAACTATGGCTACACCTTC
CDR3: CAWSVQGRGANYGYTF

D: TRBD2
J: TRBJ2-3
size: .
V: TRBV14
DNA: TGTGCCAGCAGCCAATCCCTACTCGGCGGGAGTTACCAGTATTTT
CDR3: CASSQSLLGGSYQYF

D: .
J: TRBJ2-6
size: .
V: TRBV2
DNA: TGTGCCAGCCGTTCTGGGGCCAACGTCCTGACTTTC
CDR3: CASRSGANVLTF

D: TRBD2
J: TRBJ2-7
size: .
V: TRBV11-3
DNA: TGTGCCAGCAGCTTAGACCTAGCGGACTCCTACGAGCAGTACTTC
CDR3: CASSLDLADSYEQYF

D: .
J: TRBJ2-7
size: .
V: TRBV19
DNA: TGTGCCGTTCATGACAGCCTCTCCTACGAGCAGTACTTC
CDR3: CAVHDSLSYEQYF

D: TRBD1
J: TRBJ2-1
size: .
V: TRBV7-6
DNA: TGTGCCAGCAGCTGGACAGGGTTGGACAATGAGCAGTTCTTC
CDR3: CASSWTGLDNEQFF

D: TRBD1
J: TRBJ1-6
size: .
V: TRBV10-1
DNA: TGCGCCAGCGCCCCAGGGGGCCAACATAATTCACCCCTCCACTTT
CDR3: CASAPGGQHNSPLHF

D: .
J: TRBJ1-4
size: .
V: TRBV27
DNA: TGTGCCAGCTCTTTGACCGGGAATGAAAAACTGTTTTTT
CDR3: CASSLTGNEKLFF

D: .
J: TRBJ1-3
size: .
V: TRBV5-6
DNA: TGTGCCAGCAGCTTGGACCAGTTTTCTGGAAACACCATATATTTT
CDR3: CASSLDQFSGNTIYF

D: TRBD2
J: TRBJ2-7
size: once
V: TRBV5-1
DNA: TGCGCCAGCGCCGGGACTAGCGGCTACGAGCAGTACTTC
CDR3: CASAGTSGYEQYF

D: TRBD1
J: TRBJ1-2
size: once
V: TRBV6-5
DNA: TGTGCCAGCAGTTTCCGTGGCAGGGGGTCGAACTATGGCTACACCTTC
CDR3: CASSFRGRGSNYGYTF

D: TRBD2
J: TRBJ2-3
size: .
V: TRBV7-3
DNA: TGTGCCAGCAGCTTATGGCCTAGCGGGAGCGTAACAGATACGCAGTATTTT
CDR3: CASSLWPSGSVTDTQYF

D: .
J: TRBJ2-3
size: .
V: TRBV7-9
DNA: TGTGCCAGCAGCTTATCACAGAGCACAGATACGCAGTATTTT
CDR3: CASSLSQSTDTQYF

D: TRBD1
J: TRBJ2-5
size: .
V: TRBV28
DNA: TGTGCCAGCCGAGGCCTACAGGGGGAGACCCAGTACTTC
CDR3: CASRGLQGETQYF

D: TRBD2
J: TRBJ2-1
size: .
V: TRBV27
DNA: TGTGCCAGCAGTATCCTAGGACTAGCGGGAGGCGATGAGCAGTTCTTC
CDR3: CASSILGLAGGDEQFF

D: .
J: TRBJ2-7
size: .
V: TRBV5-1
DNA: TGCGCCAGCAGCTTGGCCGAGGGTTCCATAGCGGAGCAGTACTTC
CDR3: CASSLAEGSIAEQYF

D: .
J: TRBJ2-7
size: .
V: TRBV12-2
DNA: TGTGCAAGTCGCTCCGGTGGACAGGATCCCTACGAGCAGTACTTC
CDR3: CASRSGGQDPYEQYF

D: TRBD1
J: TRBJ1-1
size: .
V: TRBV2
DNA: TGTGCCAGCAGTGCCCAGGGGGCTATGTACACTGAAGCTTTCTTT
CDR3: CASSAQGAMYTEAFF

D: .
J: TRBJ2-1
size: .
V: TRBV7-9
DNA: TGTGCCAGCAGCTTAGGTTCAATAGGAGCGAATGAGCAGTTCTTC
CDR3: CASSLGSIGANEQFF

D: TRBD1
J: TRBJ1-4
size: .
V: TRBV7-9
DNA: TGTGCCGGCTCCAAAGGGGGCGAAAAACTGTTTTTT
CDR3: CAGSKGGEKLFF

D: TRBD1
J: TRBJ2-7
size: .
V: TRBV19
DNA: TGTGCCAGTAGTGCCCGACAGGGGGCGGCCGATGTTATCTCCTACGAGCAGTACTTC
CDR3: CASSARQGAADVISYEQYF

D: .
J: TRBJ2-7
size: .
V: TRBV15
DNA: TGTGCCACCAGCCCGGAGAGAGGCGGCTCCTACGAGCAGTACTTC
CDR3: CATSPERGGSYEQYF

D: .
J: TRBJ2-7
size: .
V: TRBV10-3
DNA: TGTGCCATCAGTGAATCCGTTTACGAGCAGTACTTC
CDR3: CAISESVYEQYF

D: TRBD1
J: TRBJ2-7
size: .
V: TRBV2
DNA: TGTGCCAGCAGACCGGGACAGGGCTACGAGCAGTACTTC
CDR3: CASRPGQGYEQYF